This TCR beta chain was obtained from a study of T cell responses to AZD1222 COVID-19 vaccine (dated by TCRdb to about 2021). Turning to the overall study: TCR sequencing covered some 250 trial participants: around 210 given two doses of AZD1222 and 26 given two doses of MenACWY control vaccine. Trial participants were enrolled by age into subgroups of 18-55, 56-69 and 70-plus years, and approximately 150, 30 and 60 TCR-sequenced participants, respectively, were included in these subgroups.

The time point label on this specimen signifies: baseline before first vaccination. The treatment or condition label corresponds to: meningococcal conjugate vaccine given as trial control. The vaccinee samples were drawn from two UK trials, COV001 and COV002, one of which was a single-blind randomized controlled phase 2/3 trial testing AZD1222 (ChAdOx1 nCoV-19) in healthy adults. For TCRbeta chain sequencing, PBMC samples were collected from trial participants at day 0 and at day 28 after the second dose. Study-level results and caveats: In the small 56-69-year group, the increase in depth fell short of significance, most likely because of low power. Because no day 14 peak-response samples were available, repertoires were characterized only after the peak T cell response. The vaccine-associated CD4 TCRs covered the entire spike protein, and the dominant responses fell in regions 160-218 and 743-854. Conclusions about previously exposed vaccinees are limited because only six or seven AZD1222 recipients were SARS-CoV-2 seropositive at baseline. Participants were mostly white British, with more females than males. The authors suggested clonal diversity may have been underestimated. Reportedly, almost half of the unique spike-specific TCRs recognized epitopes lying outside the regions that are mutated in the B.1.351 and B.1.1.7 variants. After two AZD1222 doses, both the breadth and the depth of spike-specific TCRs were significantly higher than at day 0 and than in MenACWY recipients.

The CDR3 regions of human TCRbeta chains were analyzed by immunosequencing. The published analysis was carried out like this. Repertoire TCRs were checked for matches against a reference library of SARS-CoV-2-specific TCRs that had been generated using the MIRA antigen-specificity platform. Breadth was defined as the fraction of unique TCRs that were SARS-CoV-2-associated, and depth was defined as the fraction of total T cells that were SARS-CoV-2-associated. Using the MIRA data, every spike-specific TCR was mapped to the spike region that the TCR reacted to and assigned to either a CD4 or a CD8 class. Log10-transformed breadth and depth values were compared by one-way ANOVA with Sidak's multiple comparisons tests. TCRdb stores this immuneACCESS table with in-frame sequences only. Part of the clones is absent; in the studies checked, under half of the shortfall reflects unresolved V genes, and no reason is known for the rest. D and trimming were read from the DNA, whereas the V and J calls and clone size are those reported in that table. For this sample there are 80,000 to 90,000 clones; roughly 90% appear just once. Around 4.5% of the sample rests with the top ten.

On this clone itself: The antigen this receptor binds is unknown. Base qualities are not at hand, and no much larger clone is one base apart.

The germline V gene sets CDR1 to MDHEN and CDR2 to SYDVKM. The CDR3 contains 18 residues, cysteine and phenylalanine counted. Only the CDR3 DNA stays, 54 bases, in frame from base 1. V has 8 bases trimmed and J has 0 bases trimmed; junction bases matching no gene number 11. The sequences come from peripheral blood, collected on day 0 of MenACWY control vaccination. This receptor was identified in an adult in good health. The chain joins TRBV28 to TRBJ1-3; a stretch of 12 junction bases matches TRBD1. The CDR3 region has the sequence CASDPGTGGAYSGNTIYF. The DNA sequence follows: TGTGCCAGCGACCCCGGGACAGGGGGCGCATACTCTGGAAACACCATATATTTT.